This entry features one T cell receptor (beta chain) sequence. What it binds is not known. The data were taken from a study of OX40 agonist ivuxolimab in advanced cancers. Study at large: Intravenous ivuxolimab was administered to patients every 2 weeks at 0.01 to 10 mg/kg. Study-level results: The antigen specificity of the peripheral T cells (those that were expanded) was not determined. In the 0.1-3.0 mg/kg groups, partial responders showed among the lowest expansion.

Here immunoSEQ multiplex PCR was the method, and the copy in TCRdb shows in-frame clones only, minus some. The sample carries approximately 59,000 clones, over 80% recorded once. The length of the CDR3 is 14 residues. Trimming left V 6 bases short and J 5 bases short, with 16 bases between. CDR1 is MDHEN, CDR2 SYDVKM, per germline. The chain links TRBV28 to TRBJ2-5; D might be TRBD1 or TRBD2, each matching 7 bases. The receptor comes from an adult with an advanced solid tumor such as melanoma, head and neck, liver or kidney cancer. The source material was CD4+ or CD8+ T cells sorted from blood, sampled in a trial of the OX40 agonist ivuxolimab. CDR3 sequence (DNA): TGTGCCAGCAGCATCTCCCAGGGGGGGGAGACCCAGTACTTC. This gives the protein CASSISQGGETQYF.